This entry lists 14 T cell receptor beta chains sequenced from one sample in a study of T-cell memory formation after mild COVID-19. TCRdb itself ran the 5' RACE reads through MiXCR, one entry per CDR3 protein. The sample lists approximately 250,000 distinct CDR3 sequences, 15% occurring once. Sequenced input: PBMCs or a T cell subset sorted from them (not recorded which). The receptors stem from an adult woman who had mild COVID-19 (a few samples of this study predate the infection). Cell type and time point are not known.

This sequence joins TRBV5-1 and TRBJ1-2; D call uncertain. The CDR3 contains 13 residues. Trimming removed 4 bases at V and 4 bases at J, with 11 bases between. The germline V gene encodes CDR1 SGHRS and CDR2 YFSETQ. The CDR3: CASSPGPSYGYTF. The CDR3, as DNA: TGCGCCAGCAGCCCCGGACCCAGCTATGGCTACACCTTC.

This clonotype was found a few times. This chain links TRBV12-3 or TRBV12-4 with TRBJ2-7; D is perhaps TRBD1 or TRBD2 (5 bases each). With 3 bases removed from V and 1 base from J, the gap between germline ends came to 13 bases. This CDR3 is built from 15 residues. The CDR3 sequence: CASSLVGTPSYEQYF. The CDR3 coding sequence is TGTGCCAGCAGTTTGGTGGGGACCCCTTCCTACGAGCAGTACTTC.

V and J are TRBV14 and TRBJ2-5; possibly TRBD1 for D (6 bases). Per germline, CDR1 SGHDN and CDR2 FVKESK. The CDR3 is 13 amino acids. The V gene lost 1 base and the J gene lost 7 bases, with 10 bases spanning the gap. CDR3 bases: TGTGCCAGCAGCCAAGGGGGGCACGGGACCCAGTACTTC. As protein: CASSQGGHGTQYF.

The chain uses TRBV7-2 and TRBJ2-5; TRBD2 might be the D (6 bases). The CDR3 consists of 18 residues. The germline V and J ends were trimmed by 5 bases and 0 bases, with 22 bases remaining between them. Germline V gives CDR1 SGHTA, CDR2 FQGNSA. CDR3 nucleotides: TGTGCCAGCAGCACCCTGGACCGGGACTTAGGGTACCAAGAGACCCAGTACTTC. Protein sequence: CASSTLDRDLGYQETQYF.

V is TRBV20-1 and J is TRBJ2-7, with D perhaps matching TRBD2 (6 bases). V shed 7 bases and J shed 2 bases, with 21 bases lying between them. Germline values: CDR1 DFQATT, CDR2 SNEGSKA (reference sequence). The CDR3 is 15 residues long. The CDR3 reads CSVTTLGTHPYEQYF. CDR3 in DNA: TGCAGTGTAACAACACTCGGGACTCATCCCTACGAGCAGTACTTC.

The sample holds a few counts of this clonotype. The genes are TRBV5-6 and TRBJ1-5; D is uncertain. V gave up 2 bases and J gave up 4 bases, with 13 bases separating them. The germline V gene has CDR1 SGHDT and CDR2 YYEEEE. This CDR3 is 15 amino acids long. The CDR3 bases are TGTGCCAGCAGCTTTGGAGGTGGATTTAATCAGCCCCAGCATTTT. Translation gives CASSFGGGFNQPQHF.

V gene TRBV20-1 combines with J gene TRBJ1-4, with D hard to call. The germline gives CDR1 DFQATT, CDR2 SNEGSKA (reference sequence). This CDR3 is built from 13 residues. Trimming removed 5 bases at V and 14 bases at J, with 21 bases between. CDR3 DNA: TGCAGTGCTCTATCCGGCAATTCCCTCAGCCTGTTTTTT. Its protein product is CSALSGNSLSLFF.

The chain recombines TRBV20-1 with TRBJ2-3; D possibly corresponds to TRBD1 (5 bases). V lost 3 bases, J lost 5 bases, and 18 bases lay in between. The CDR3 length is 15 residues. Germline CDR1 DFQATT, CDR2 SNEGSKA (reference sequence). The CDR3 region is CSASQGVNTGDTQYF. CDR3 DNA: TGCAGTGCTAGTCAGGGTGTGAATACGGGAGATACGCAGTATTTT.

This clonotype was observed a few times. The genes are TRBV20-1 and TRBJ2-1; D is perhaps TRBD2 (5 bases). The CDR3 loop spans 13 amino acids. Trimming removed 5 bases from V and 0 bases from J, with 8 bases in between. The germline V gene encodes CDR1 DFQATT and CDR2 SNEGSKA (reference sequence). The CDR3 DNA reads as TGCAGTGCTGGACTCAACTCCTACAATGAGCAGTTCTTC. This translates into CSAGLNSYNEQFF.

The chain uses TRBV18 and TRBJ2-3; possibly TRBD2 for D (6 bases). Germline V CDR1 and CDR2: KGHSH, LQKENI. This CDR3 spans 19 amino acids. The ends were cut back, 3 bases at V and 7 bases at J, with 29 bases in the middle. CDR3 residues: CASSPPRLLAASTANTQYF. Written as DNA, the CDR3 is TGTGCCAGCTCACCTCCCAGATTATTAGCGGCCTCAACGGCGAATACGCAGTATTTT. The whole variable domain, remainder taken from reference TRBV18 and TRBJ2-3, is NAGVMQNPRHLVRRRGQEARLRCSPMKGHSHVYWYRQLPEEGLKFMVYLQKENIIDESGMPKERFSAEFPKEGPSILRIQQVVRGDSAAYFCASSPPRLLAASTANTQYFGPGTRLTVL.

This clonotype was observed a handful of times. The rearrangement joins TRBV12-3 or TRBV12-4 to TRBJ2-1, with TRBD1 matching 8 bases. Losses at the gene ends were 6 bases for V and 4 bases for J; bases not matched to a gene: 8. The CDR3 spans 15 residues. The CDR3 here is CASRVRTGRYNEQFF. CDR3 nucleotides: TGTGCCAGCAGAGTCAGGACAGGGAGGTACAATGAGCAGTTCTTC.

This clonotype turned up a few times. The chain joins TRBV24-1 to TRBJ2-3; D may be TRBD2 (6 bases). Germline loops: CDR1 KGHDR, CDR2 SFDVKD. The CDR3 is made up of 13 amino acids. Trimming took 7 bases from V and 4 from J, leaving 11 bases between them. The CDR3 DNA is TGTGCCACCAGAGACGGGGGAGCAGATACGCAGTATTTT. It specifies CATRDGGADTQYF.

The chain carries TRBV4-1 and TRBJ2-2; 9 bases map to TRBD1. The V segment lost 4 bases and the J segment 5 bases; nucleotides outside the gene matches: 5. The CDR3 length is 15 residues. From germline, CDR1 is MGHRA and CDR2 YSYEKL. CDR3 in amino acids: CASSRGTGWTGELFF. In nucleotides, the CDR3 is TGCGCCAGCAGCCGAGGGACAGGGTGGACCGGGGAGCTGTTTTTT.

V gene TRBV12-3 or TRBV12-4 combines with J gene TRBJ1-2; 7 bases are a match to TRBD1. Trimming at V came to 3 bases and at J to 0 bases, leaving 7 bases not matched to a gene. The CDR3 loop spans 16 amino acids. CDR3 nucleotide sequence: TGTGCCAGCAGTTTTGGGGGGGGACAGACTAACTATGGCTACACCTTC. Encoded protein: CASSFGGGQTNYGYTF.